What follows describes a single TCR beta chain. Its antigen is not identified. Data came from immunoSEQ multiplex PCR; TCRdb stores just in-frame clones and leaves some out. The sample gives about 2 million clones, around 96% of which show up once; approximately 1.2% is in the top ten. The data derive from a study of shared clonotypes between healthy human individuals. Naive CD8 populations comprised CD45RO-negative cells positively selected for CCR7, excluding terminally differentiated effector memory CD45RA+ cells. Every one of the donors was a Caucasian adult that lived in Nashville, Tennessee. Study findings and constraints: Across subsets, estimated richness was generally greater for naive than for memory populations.

The material sequenced was naive CD8+ T cells sorted from blood. The receptor's source is a man between 18 and 29 years old in good health.

CDR3 region: CASSVLIFGGQETQYF. The CDR3 region has the DNA TGTGCCAGCAGCGTGCTAATTTTCGGGGGGCAAGAGACCCAGTACTTC. The V call is TRBV5-5, the J call TRBJ2-5; 7 bases agree with TRBD2. CDR3 length equals 16 residues. Trimming at V came to 4 bases and at J to 2 bases, leaving 11 bases not matched to a gene. Germline V CDR1 and CDR2: SGHKS, YYEKEE (reference sequence).